The T cell receptor (beta chain) described here comes from a study of control samples from healthy donors and cancer patients. Deletions cut 1 base from V and 10 bases from J, with 13 bases between. Germline lookup yields CDR1 MNHEY and CDR2 SVGAGI. The CDR3 loop spans 13 amino acids. The method was immunoSEQ multiplex PCR; TCRdb's version includes in-frame clones alone and lacks a portion of them. The table has 85,000 to 100,000 clones, around 80% seen once. Sample: blood. This receptor was identified in a man between 60 and 70 years old in good health. The rearrangement joins TRBV6-5 to TRBJ1-1; D may be TRBD1 (6 bases). The CDR3 DNA sequence: TGTGCCAGCAGTTACTTCCAGGGGTTAGGAGCTTTCTTT. Amino acids: CASSYFQGLGAFF.